This TCR beta chain was captured by sequencing in a study of OX40 agonist ivuxolimab in advanced cancers. Study-level background: Ivuxolimab was an agonistic, fully human IgG2 monoclonal antibody directed against OX40 (CD134), a costimulatory receptor. In the dose-escalation cohort, approximately 80% of patients were male, and the mean age was roughly 60 years with a range of about 23 to 79. The purpose of peripheral TCRbeta sequencing was to test whether ivuxolimab changed TCR sequence diversity and led to clonal T-cell expansion. Of the 50 to 55 patients in dose escalation, about 20 had hepatocellular carcinoma, around 15 had melanoma, 9 had renal cell carcinoma and 9 had head and neck cancer. The paper covers the monotherapy dose-escalation part of the phase I ivuxolimab trial, which included N of about 50 patients. Intravenous ivuxolimab was administered to patients every 2 weeks at six dose levels: 0.01, 0.1, 0.3, 1.5, 3 and 10 mg/kg. Partial responses were achieved by three dose-escalation patients, of whom one had hepatocellular carcinoma and two had cutaneous melanoma. Prior anti-PD-1, anti-PD-L1 or anti-CTLA-4 therapy was permitted, and 40% of dose-escalation patients had received checkpoint inhibitors.

About this clone itself: The target of this receptor is not known. Base qualities are not at hand, and no much larger clone is one base apart.

Results and caveats for the whole study, not just this receptor: The antigen specificity of the clonally expanded peripheral T cells was not determined. Low levels of normalized T-cell clonal expansion were also seen in some nonresponding patients. After ivuxolimab, expanded clones were on average more numerous among CD8+ T cells than among CD4+ T cells. At doses from 0.1 to 3.0 mg/kg, clonal expansion was seen in both CD4+ and CD8+ blood T cells between baseline and week 6. In the 0.1-3.0 mg/kg groups, partial responders were among the patients with the lowest normalized peripheral clonal expansion, particularly in CD8+ T cells.

Patients with autoimmune disease history or receiving systemic immunosuppression were excluded from the trial. Peripheral blood for TCR sequencing was collected from all dose cohorts at baseline, on cycle 4 day 1, and on cycle 7 day 1. Samples were obtained from an open-label, multicenter, first-in-human phase I dose-escalation trial of ivuxolimab. The trial enrolled adults with locally advanced or metastatic head and neck squamous cell, hepatocellular, melanoma or renal cell carcinoma. CD4+ and CD8+ T cells were sorted separately from peripheral blood before TCR sequencing. Cut back by 1 base and 3 bases, the V and J ends lie 9 bases apart. CDR1 SGHDN and CDR2 FVKESK are derived from the germline V gene. Taken from cysteine to phenylalanine, the CDR3 has 14 residues. Only the CDR3 region is kept as DNA, spanning 42 bases read in frame from base 1. Genomic DNA was extracted from sorted cells for sequencing of the TCRbeta CDR3 region. The immunoSEQ Assay was used for sequencing of TCRbeta CDR3 regions. TCRdb retrieved this table from immuneACCESS and kept in-frame rearrangements only. Not all clones are present; in checked studies, unresolved V genes account for under half, and no reason is known for the remainder. Within this sample are about 40,000 clones, with roughly 80% of them counted one time only. The ten largest clones capture 20% to 25% of the sample.

This TCR came from an adult with an advanced solid tumor such as melanoma, head and neck, liver or kidney cancer. This sample comprised CD4+ or CD8+ T cells sorted from blood, obtained in a trial of the OX40 agonist ivuxolimab. The chain is encoded by TRBV14 joined to TRBJ1-2, and perhaps TRBD1 as D gene, on 5 matching bases. The nucleotide sequence is given as TGTGCCAGCAGCCAAGCGGGGGATTACTATGGCTACACCTTC. Its amino acids are CASSQAGDYYGYTF.